This TCR beta chain was captured by sequencing in a study of CD8 T cells in Susac syndrome (dated by TCRdb to about 2019). Background on the whole study: The study used repertoire sequencing to test whether antigen drove CD8+ T cell activation and differentiation in Susac syndrome. The clonality of the CD8+ T cell repertoire was compared across approximately twelve healthy donors, some 14 Susac syndrome patients and about 16 multiple sclerosis patients.

Findings and caveats that apply to the study as a whole: The TCR sequencing and HLA analysis was acknowledged to have included a relatively small number of individuals.

RNA was extracted with the RNeasy kit and 0.5 to 1 ug was reverse transcribed using random hexamers. TCR beta CDR3 regions were amplified with the immunoSEQ multiplex PCR assay covering 54 Vbeta and 13 Jbeta segments. To correct PCR amplification bias, a synthetic template baseline was used for both primer optimization and computational correction. The paper's processing steps were these. Reads were annotated to V, D and J genes according to IMGT and were analyzed with immunoSEQ Analyzer, with only productive sequences retained. Clonality was computed as one minus Shannon entropy normalized by log2 of the number of productive unique sequences. For each patient and control, public and private clones were evaluated within the 100 most prevalent clones. A clone was defined as Susac-specific if it was absent from the healthy and MS cohorts, from approximately 980 published viral clones and from other ImmuneACCESS disease sequences. Clones were called with MiXCR by TCRdb after fastp trimmed the public reads at Q25, and only in-frame beta chains were retained. CDR3 protein duplicates are merged, each entry listing the most common genes and DNA. The V and J calls and clone size come from TCRdb's table, not from the authors' own analysis. Present in this sample are roughly 200,000 distinct CDR3 sequences, 85% to 95% of which were seen just once. 0.15% to 0.2% of the sample is taken by the ten largest.

With regard to this clonotype: It has no known antigen specificity. Base-call qualities are not available, and no considerably larger clone is one nucleotide away.

CDR1 and CDR2, per the germline V gene, are MGHRA and YSYEKL. The CDR3 runs 15 amino acids, cysteine and phenylalanine included. Only the CDR3 DNA stays, 45 bases, in frame from base 1. V lost 1 base and J lost 5 bases, and the count of bases not matched to a germline gene is 5. Peripheral blood CD8+ and CD4+ T cells from healthy donors, Susac syndrome patients and multiple sclerosis patients were profiled by high-throughput TCR beta sequencing. The multiple sclerosis controls were treatment-naive patients who had stable or active relapsing-remitting disease and met the revised McDonald criteria. CD8+ TEMRA cells were enriched by FACS, while bulk CD8+ and CD4+ T cells were purified by magnetic negative isolation. Blood was collected in EDTA tubes and processed within 24 hours, with PBMCs isolated through density gradient centrifugation. PBMCs intended for TCR sequencing were cryopreserved in liquid nitrogen and were subsequently thawed in a 37 degrees C water bath. A purity of at least 90% was achieved for sorted or isolated CD4+, CD8+ and CD8+ TEMRA cells.

Sequenced material: CD8+ T cells from PBMCs. The TCR sequence derives from a human donor with multiple sclerosis. The chain is assembled from TRBV4-1 and TRBJ2-1; 7 middle bases align to TRBD1. This receptor has the CDR3 CASSQAGGKNNEQFF. The DNA is as follows: TGCGCCAGCAGCCAAGCAGGGGGAAAGAACAATGAGCAGTTCTTC.